A selection of T cell receptor beta chains follows, all from one sample in a study of shared clonotypes between healthy human individuals. Libraries were prepared by immunoSEQ multiplex PCR; TCRdb keeps only in-frame clonotypes and omits some of them. This sample carries millions of clones, roughly 95% of them seen once, and the ten largest clones take 0.1% to 0.15%. Sequenced material: naive CD4+ T cells sorted from blood. These receptor sequences come from a man younger than 35 in good health. Both conserved end residues are part of each CDR3. The order of the fields is clone size, D gene, CDR3 length, J gene, V gene, CDR3 protein, CDR3 DNA. A D gene is named only where the DNA matches it firmly. Where a row states a size, it is once, few, many or the class of an expanded clone; other rows omit it.

abundance: NA; d_gene: NA; len: 15; j_gene: TRBJ2-7; v_gene: TRBV28; CDR3aa: CASSLASKGRYEQYF; CDR3nt: TGTGCCAGCAGTTTGGCCTCAAAGGGCCGCTACGAGCAGTACTTC
abundance: NA; d_gene: NA; len: 15; j_gene: TRBJ2-7; v_gene: TRBV18; CDR3aa: CASSPYRTPGYEQYF; CDR3nt: TGTGCCAGCTCACCGTACCGGACCCCTGGCTACGAGCAGTACTTC
abundance: NA; d_gene: NA; len: 16; j_gene: TRBJ1-3; v_gene: TRBV5-6; CDR3aa: CASSPPGPESGNTIYF; CDR3nt: TGTGCCAGCAGCCCGCCGGGACCCGAATCTGGAAACACCATATATTTT
abundance: NA; d_gene: TRBD1; len: 15; j_gene: TRBJ2-7; v_gene: TRBV28; CDR3aa: CASSSPGQGTYEQYF; CDR3nt: TGTGCCAGCAGTTCACCGGGACAGGGGACCTACGAGCAGTACTTC
abundance: NA; d_gene: NA; len: 12; j_gene: TRBJ1-1; v_gene: TRBV29-1; CDR3aa: CSVVILNTEAFF; CDR3nt: TGCAGCGTTGTTATCCTGAACACTGAAGCTTTCTTT
abundance: NA; d_gene: TRBD1; len: 14; j_gene: TRBJ2-7; v_gene: TRBV15; CDR3aa: CATSARQGPYEQYF; CDR3nt: TGTGCCACCAGCGCCCGACAGGGTCCCTACGAGCAGTACTTC
abundance: NA; d_gene: TRBD1; len: 15; j_gene: TRBJ1-2; v_gene: TRBV25-1; CDR3aa: CASSEVTGVSYGYTF; CDR3nt: TGTGCCAGCAGTGAAGTCACAGGGGTTAGCTATGGCTACACCTTC
abundance: NA; d_gene: TRBD1; len: 13; j_gene: TRBJ1-6; v_gene: TRBV2; CDR3aa: CASNDRDFSPLHF; CDR3nt: TGTGCCAGCAACGACAGGGACTTTTCACCCCTCCACTTT
abundance: once; d_gene: TRBD1; len: 14; j_gene: TRBJ1-2; v_gene: TRBV30; CDR3aa: CAWSVRQGARGYTF; CDR3nt: TGTGCCTGGAGTGTACGGCAGGGGGCGAGGGGCTACACCTTC
abundance: few; d_gene: TRBD1; len: 15; j_gene: TRBJ1-5; v_gene: TRBV12-5; CDR3aa: CGVVYRGQVNQPQHF; CDR3nt: TGTGGTGTAGTGTATAGGGGGCAGGTCAATCAGCCCCAGCATTTT
abundance: NA; d_gene: NA; len: 13; j_gene: TRBJ1-2; v_gene: TRBV29-1; CDR3aa: CSVDIPGNYGYTF; CDR3nt: TGCAGCGTTGATATCCCAGGAAACTATGGCTACACCTTC
abundance: NA; d_gene: NA; len: 12; j_gene: TRBJ2-5; v_gene: TRBV18; CDR3aa: CASSPGGETQYF; CDR3nt: TGTGCCAGCTCACCAGGGGGGGAGACCCAGTACTTC
abundance: NA; d_gene: TRBD1; len: 13; j_gene: TRBJ2-7; v_gene: TRBV28; CDR3aa: CATGQGGFYEQYF; CDR3nt: TGTGCCACCGGACAGGGGGGTTTCTACGAGCAGTACTTC
abundance: NA; d_gene: NA; len: 12; j_gene: TRBJ1-1; v_gene: TRBV5-6; CDR3aa: CASSWGGTEAFF; CDR3nt: TGTGCCAGCAGCTGGGGTGGGACTGAAGCTTTCTTT
abundance: NA; d_gene: TRBD1; len: 14; j_gene: TRBJ1-1; v_gene: TRBV28; CDR3aa: CASSEDRGPQGAFF; CDR3nt: TGTGCCAGCAGTGAAGACAGGGGGCCCCAGGGAGCTTTCTTT
abundance: NA; d_gene: TRBD1; len: 17; j_gene: TRBJ2-2; v_gene: TRBV18; CDR3aa: CASSPPETGTNTGELFF; CDR3nt: TGTGCCAGCTCACCACCAGAGACAGGGACGAACACCGGGGAGCTGTTTTTT